The 23 T cell receptor beta chains below come from one sample, sequenced in a study of Graves' ophthalmopathy and Graves' hyperthyroidism. The authors amplified TCR beta CDR3 regions from RNA transcripts. An initial RT-PCR round employing HTBI primers preceded a second-round multiplex PCR. MiXCR, run by TCRdb on the multiplex PCR reads, gives a single entry per CDR3 protein. The sample comprises approximately 45,000 distinct CDR3 sequences, 50% of which are singletons, and about 24% rests with the top ten. The material sequenced was peripheral blood. The source is an adult man with Graves' ophthalmopathy.

The V call is TRBV24-1, the J call TRBJ1-5, with 7 positions matching TRBD1. The CDR3 is made up of 15 amino acids. The V gene end was trimmed by 4 bases and the J gene end by 7 bases; junction bases not matched to a gene: 9. The V gene's germline CDR1 is KGHDR and CDR2 SFDVKD. The CDR3 DNA follows: TGTGCCACCAGTGAGTCGACAGGGCCGGACCAGCCCCAGCATTTT. It translates to CATSESTGPDQPQHF.

This clonotype was recorded at least ten times. The chain is built from TRBV15 and TRBJ1-2, with no clear D. The CDR3 sequence is 13 residues long. V was pared by 0 bases and J by 3 bases, with 5 bases between. Looked up from germline, CDR1 is LNHNV and CDR2 is YYDKDF (reference sequence). CDR3 sequence reads: CATSRERDYGYTF. The DNA for the CDR3 is TGTGCCACCAGCAGAGAACGAGACTATGGCTACACCTTC.

This clonotype is a singleton in its sample. This CDR3 fails to terminate in the conserved phenylalanine or tryptophan, so it likely reflects a read error. The DNA is omitted, as the CDR3 cannot be located on it reliably, and the CDR3 follows TCRdb's listing. The chain employs TRBV9 and TRBJ1-4. The CDR3 has 10 residues if both end residues are counted. Germline V CDR1 and CDR2: SGDLS, YYNGEE. The CDR3 sequence is CASSVGWGEG.

This chain joins TRBV2 and TRBJ2-1, with D perhaps TRBD1 (6 bases). Germline CDR1 is SNHLY and CDR2 is FYNNEI. V was cut by 6 bases and J by 9 bases, with 18 bases left in between. This CDR3 region has 14 residues. CDR3 loop: CASRHSEGVGEQFF. The DNA for the CDR3 is TGTGCCAGCAGACATAGCGAGGGGGTGGGTGAGCAGTTCTTC.

This clonotype was detected ten times or more. The rearrangement uses TRBV5-1 and TRBJ2-3; TRBD1 matches 11 bases. The CDR3 consists of 17 residues. After removal of 5 bases from V and 0 bases from J, the junction contained 8 bases not matched to a gene. Germline CDR1 is SGHRS and CDR2 is YFSETQ. DNA for the CDR3: TGCGCCAGCAGATTCGGACAGGGGGCTAAGAGCACAGATACGCAGTATTTT. As protein: CASRFGQGAKSTDTQYF.

This sequence joins TRBV10-3 and TRBJ2-7; 10 bases line up with TRBD2. Looked up from germline, CDR1 is ENHRY and CDR2 is SYGVKD. V lost 0 bases to trimming and J lost 3 bases; unmatched junction nucleotides: 2. The CDR3 is made up of 15 amino acids. CDR3 bases: TGTGCCATCAGTGAGTCGCGACTAGCGGGCTACGAGCAGTACTTC. Translation gives CAISESRLAGYEQYF.

The chain employs TRBV2 and TRBJ1-2; weak D call: TRBD1 (6 bases). This CDR3 region has 16 residues. Per germline, CDR1 SNHLY and CDR2 FYNNEI. Trimming stripped 10 bases from V and 2 bases from J, with 23 bases between. CDR3 nucleotides: TGTGCCATACAGACTAGCGGGGGCGGGACAAACTATGGCTACACCTTC. It is translated as CAIQTSGGGTNYGYTF. The whole variable domain, filled in from reference TRBV2 and TRBJ1-2, reads EPEVTQTPSHQVTQMGQEVILRCVPISNHLYFYWYRQILGQKVEFLVSFYNNEISEKSEIFDDQFSVERPDGSNFTLKIRSTKLEDSAMYFCAIQTSGGGTNYGYTFGSGTRLTVV.

This rearrangement joins TRBV19 to TRBJ1-2, with TRBD1 as a possible D gene (5 bases). Trimming took 7 bases from V and 1 from J, leaving 13 bases between them. Germline V gene data show CDR1 as LNHDA and CDR2 as SQIVND (reference sequence). The CDR3 is made up of 14 amino acids. CDR3 nucleotide sequence: TGTGCCAGTAAAACGGGGCGCGGTAACTATGGCTACACCTTC. Amino acids: CASKTGRGNYGYTF.

The rearrangement uses TRBV2 and TRBJ1-5; 8 nucleotides line up with TRBD1. This CDR3 has 17 amino acids. Germline V gives CDR1 SNHLY, CDR2 FYNNEI. The junction had 14 bases not matched to a gene; V was cut back by 7 bases and J by 3 bases. For the CDR3, the DNA is TGTGCCAGCACCTCCCCAGGACAGGGAGGGACCAATCAGCCCCAGCATTTT. It codes for CASTSPGQGGTNQPQHF.

Only a few counts were recorded for this clonotype. The chain uses TRBV5-1 and TRBJ1-2; TRBD1 agrees at 8 bases. J lost 7 bases, V lost 7 bases, and 6 bases had no gene match. Germline-derived CDR1 and CDR2 are SGHRS and YFSETQ. The CDR3 runs 12 residues. The CDR3: CASGQGEVGYTF. The CDR3 nucleotides read TGCGCCAGCGGACAGGGTGAAGTTGGCTACACCTTC.

The chain is built from TRBV20-1 and TRBJ2-7; maybe TRBD2 (5 bases). Germline values: CDR1 DFQATT, CDR2 SNEGSKA (reference sequence). Deletions cut 1 base from V and 4 bases from J, with 14 bases between. The CDR3 covers 14 residues. CDR3 DNA: TGCAGTGCTAGAGCCCTAGCCTCCGTTTACGAGCAGTACTTC. This sequence encodes CSARALASVYEQYF.

The DNA for the CDR3 is TGTGCCAGCGCTAGCGGGGAAAACAATGAGCAGTTCTTC. This translates into CASASGENNEQFF. The V and J genes are TRBV7-9 and TRBJ2-1; 9 bases match TRBD2. Germline V gene sequence: CDR1 SEHNR, CDR2 FQNEAQ (reference sequence). J lost 5 bases, V lost 8 bases, and 4 bases had no gene match. This CDR3 spans 13 amino acids.

V gene TRBV20-1 combines with J gene TRBJ2-1; TRBD2 matches 7 bases. From germline, CDR1 is DFQATT and CDR2 SNEGSKA (reference sequence). This CDR3 has 15 residues. Trimming took 0 bases from V and 3 from J; bases not matched to a gene: 5. The CDR3 DNA is TGCAGTGCTAGAGATCTAGCGGACCTCTACAATGAGCAGTTCTTC. Translating it yields CSARDLADLYNEQFF.

Notes on this clonotype: The junction differs from germline at one of its ends, possibly a read error. The V call is TRBV5-4, the J call TRBJ2-7; TRBD1 is a possible D gene (6 bases). Germline V gives CDR1 SGHNT, CDR2 YYREEE (reference sequence). The CDR3 sequence is 14 residues long. CDR3 sequence reads: CDSSHEQGSYEQYF. The CDR3 coding sequence is TGTGACAGCAGCCACGAACAGGGTTCCTACGAGCAGTACTTC.

By proportion, this clonotype is medium-sized. The chain recombines TRBV2 with TRBJ2-1; D may correspond to TRBD1 or TRBD2 (5 bases each). V was shortened by 6 bases and J by 7 bases, with 16 bases between the two germline ends. This CDR3 has 14 amino acids. CDR1 is SNHLY and CDR2 is FYNNEI in the germline V gene. Here the CDR3 reads CASRMGVGNNEQFF. The CDR3 DNA reads TGTGCCAGCAGGATGGGGGTGGGGAATAATGAGCAGTTCTTC.

The chain recombines TRBV20-1 with TRBJ2-7; 8 nucleotides line up with TRBD2. Germline V CDR1 and CDR2: DFQATT, SNEGSKA (reference sequence). The CDR3 extends over 17 amino acids. V was pared by 6 bases and J by 3 bases, with 19 bases of the junction left unmatched. The CDR3 sequence: CSASSLAASGRYYEQYF. CDR3 DNA: TGCAGTGCCAGCAGCTTAGCCGCTAGCGGGCGATACTACGAGCAGTACTTC.

V and J are TRBV9 and TRBJ2-1; no clear D gene. This CDR3 has 13 amino acids. CDR1 and CDR2 from the germline V gene are SGDLS and YYNGEE. V was pared by 0 bases and J by 7 bases, with 8 bases between. The CDR3 spells CASSVGPENEQFF. Here the CDR3 DNA reads TGTGCCAGCAGCGTAGGTCCCGAGAATGAGCAGTTCTTC.

The chain is built from TRBV2 and TRBJ2-1, with D perhaps matching TRBD1 (6 bases). With 7 bases removed from V and 1 base from J, the gap between germline ends came to 8 bases. Per the germline V gene, CDR1 is SNHLY and CDR2 is FYNNEI. The CDR3 has 13 amino acids. The CDR3 sequence is CASTTGSYNEQFF. For the CDR3, the DNA is TGTGCCAGCACTACAGGGTCCTACAATGAGCAGTTCTTC.

Of note for this clonotype: A junction end diverges from the germline sequence, so it may reflect a read error. This chain links TRBV12-3 or TRBV12-4 with TRBJ2-2; possible D gene TRBD2, 6 bases. The CDR3 extends over 13 amino acids. The CDR3 protein is CDSSLGRGGELFF. DNA for the CDR3: TGTGACAGCAGTTTAGGGCGGGGCGGGGAGCTGTTTTTT.

Concerning this clonotype: One end of the junction does not line up with germline, which may come from a read error. This sequence joins TRBV20-1 and TRBJ2-3, with TRBD2 matching over 7 bases. There are 13 residues in the CDR3. Germline CDR1 reads DFQATT; CDR2 reads SNEGSKA (reference sequence). The CDR3 loop reads CSAGGGSTDTQCF. The DNA for the CDR3 is TGCAGTGCGGGGGGGGGGAGCACAGATACGCAGTGTTTT.

This chain connects TRBV19 to TRBJ1-6; D is possibly TRBD1 (5 bases). This CDR3 comprises 13 residues. With 6 bases removed from V and 8 bases from J, the gap between germline ends came to 11 bases. Per the germline V gene, CDR1 is LNHDA and CDR2 is SQIVND (reference sequence). CDR3: CASRDPGYSPLHF. The CDR3 DNA sequence: TGTGCCAGTAGGGACCCAGGGTATTCACCCCTCCACTTT.

This clonotype was detected only a few times. CDR3 sequence (DNA): TGTGCCAGCAGCCAGGGGGGTTATAATTCACCCCTCCACTTT. Residues: CASSQGGYNSPLHF. V gene TRBV7-9 combines with J gene TRBJ1-6, with 7 bases aligning to TRBD1. The CDR3 contains 14 residues. CDR1 is SEHNR and CDR2 is FQNEAQ in the germline V gene (reference sequence). Trimming cost V 5 bases and J 4 bases; bases outside gene matches: 2.

This clonotype was observed many times. A read error may be the cause here, since a much bigger clone is one base away. The J gene is TRBJ1-5, the V gene TRBV5-8; D is possibly TRBD1 (6 bases). V shed 0 bases and J shed 6 bases, with 10 bases lying between them. Germline V lookup: CDR1 SGHTS, CDR2 YDEGEE. The CDR3 loop spans 14 amino acids. The CDR3, as DNA: TGTGCCAGCAGCTTGGTGGACAGCGCTCAGCCCCAGCATTTT. Translating it yields CASSLVDSAQPQHF.